These 16 T cell receptor beta chains share one sample of origin, sequenced in a study of identical twins. TCRdb re-analysed the 5' RACE reads in MiXCR, keeping a single row per CDR3 protein. This table holds 430,000 or so distinct CDR3 sequences, less than 25% found once. These data also formed part of another study, on T cells expressing NK-cell markers.

The sample taken for sequencing was CD4+ T cells sorted from blood. The origin of the receptors is a young woman in good health.

This clonotype was detected ten times or more. The chain is built from TRBV27 and TRBJ1-6; TRBD1 aligns across 8 bases. The V gene end was trimmed by 4 bases and the J gene end by 7 bases; junction bases not matched to a gene: 3. Germline loops: CDR1 MNHEY, CDR2 SMNVEV (reference sequence). CDR3 length: 14 amino acids. DNA of the CDR3: TGTGCCAGCAGTTCCAGGGGGCTAAATTCACCCCTCCACTTT. Protein sequence: CASSSRGLNSPLHF.

V is TRBV5-5 and J is TRBJ2-1, with 8 bases aligning to TRBD1. This CDR3 is built from 14 residues. The V segment lost 4 bases and the J segment 7 bases; nucleotides outside the gene matches: 7. Germline-derived CDR1 and CDR2 are SGHKS and YYEKEE (reference sequence). The CDR3: CASSQGALWNEQFF. In DNA, the CDR3 is TGTGCCAGCAGCCAGGGGGCCCTTTGGAATGAGCAGTTCTTC.

The chain couples TRBV20-1 to TRBJ2-7; 8 bases agree with TRBD2. V dropped 3 bases and J dropped 0; count of bases not matched to a gene: 4. The germline gives CDR1 DFQATT, CDR2 SNEGSKA (reference sequence). This CDR3 region has 14 residues. The CDR3 region is CSASGGRSSYEQYF. CDR3 sequence (DNA): TGCAGTGCTAGTGGCGGGAGGAGCTCCTACGAGCAGTACTTC.

The chain employs TRBV6-1 and TRBJ2-7, with TRBD1 matching 8 bases. Per the germline V gene, CDR1 is MNHNS and CDR2 is SASEGT. The CDR3 runs 14 residues. The V and J ends lost 7 bases and 2 bases, in that order; junction bases with no gene match: 7. The CDR3: CASKGDRSAYEQYF. DNA of the CDR3: TGTGCCAGCAAAGGGGACAGGTCTGCCTACGAGCAGTACTTC.

This clonotype came up a few times. The V call is TRBV7-9, the J call TRBJ1-5, with TRBD1 matching over 7 bases. Germline values: CDR1 SEHNR, CDR2 FQNEAQ (reference sequence). The CDR3 extends over 14 amino acids. V gave up 5 bases and J gave up 5 bases; unmatched junction bases: 6. CDR3 region: CASSAGQPHQPQHF. The CDR3 DNA follows: TGTGCCAGCAGCGCGGGACAGCCACATCAGCCCCAGCATTTT.

The V gene is TRBV6-2 or TRBV6-3, the J gene TRBJ2-1, with D possibly matching TRBD2 (6 bases). The CDR3 is 15 amino acids. Trimming pared 6 bases from V and 10 bases from J, leaving 22 bases between. CDR1 is MNHEY and CDR2 is SVGEGT in the germline V gene. CDR3 amino acids: CASSRSLSGVGEQFF. The CDR3 DNA is TGTGCCAGCAGCCGCTCGTTGTCGGGGGTCGGAGAGCAGTTCTTC.

This clonotype was seen a handful of times. The V and J genes are TRBV10-3 and TRBJ2-3, with 11 bases identical to TRBD1. The germline V gene has CDR1 ENHRY and CDR2 SYGVKD. The CDR3 has 13 amino acids. Trimming at V came to 11 bases and at J to 5 bases, leaving 6 bases not matched to a gene. The CDR3 here is CAAGTGGIDTQYF. Here the CDR3 DNA reads TGTGCCGCAGGGACAGGGGGAATAGATACGCAGTATTTT.

This rearrangement joins TRBV19 to TRBJ2-2, with D uncertain. With 5 bases removed from V and 4 bases from J, the gap between germline ends came to 11 bases. CDR3 size: 14 residues. Germline CDR1 LNHDA, CDR2 SQIVND (reference sequence). The CDR3 DNA is TGTGCCAGTAGTTTCGGTTGGAGCACCGGGGAGCTGTTTTTT. It specifies CASSFGWSTGELFF.

This clonotype was counted a few times. The rearrangement uses TRBV20-1 and TRBJ1-6; D gene unclear. The V end lost 3 bases, the J end lost 3 bases, and 12 bases lay between the germline ends. The germline CDR1 and CDR2 sequences are DFQATT and SNEGSKA (reference sequence). The CDR3 runs 15 residues. In DNA form, the CDR3 reads TGCAGTGCTAGCCCAGGTCTCGGCTATAATTCACCCCTCCACTTT. It is translated as CSASPGLGYNSPLHF.

V is TRBV6-6 and J is TRBJ2-7, with D possibly being TRBD1 (6 bases). Trimming took 11 bases from V and 4 from J, leaving 15 bases between them. Looked up from germline, CDR1 is MNHNY and CDR2 is SVGAGI (reference sequence). This CDR3 is built from 12 residues. The DNA of the CDR3 is TGTGCCGGGGGCTCTACAGGGTACGAGCAGTACTTC. It translates to CAGGSTGYEQYF.

This chain joins TRBV12-3 or TRBV12-4 and TRBJ2-3; D unclear. Trimming removed 5 bases from V and 2 bases from J, with 14 bases in between. The length of the CDR3 is 15 residues. The chain's CDR3 is CASSVDHHLTDTQYF. CDR3 coding DNA: TGTGCCAGCAGTGTGGATCATCATCTCACAGATACGCAGTATTTT.

The rearrangement joins TRBV11-2 to TRBJ2-1, with D unresolved. Looked up from germline, CDR1 is SGHAT and CDR2 is FQNNGV. V lost 6 bases, J lost 10 bases, and 13 bases lay in between. The CDR3 sequence is 12 residues long. CDR3 nucleotide sequence: TGTGCCAGCAGGCACTCTGTCGGGGAGCAGTTCTTC. Residues: CASRHSVGEQFF.

The gene calls are TRBV12-3 or TRBV12-4 and TRBJ2-1; 9 nucleotides line up with TRBD2. V shed 5 bases and J 0 bases; nucleotides not matched to a gene: 5. This CDR3 has 16 residues. In nucleotides, the CDR3 is TGTGCCAGCAGTCCCCAGCGGGGGGCCTCCTACAATGAGCAGTTCTTC. Its translation: CASSPQRGASYNEQFF.

This clonotype was counted a few times. The chain couples TRBV7-8 to TRBJ1-3; tentative D call: TRBD1 (5 bases). The germline V gene encodes CDR1 SGHVS and CDR2 FQNEAQ. Between the trimmed V and J ends, which lost 3 bases and 4 bases, there was a span of 13 bases. This CDR3 spans 15 amino acids. The CDR3 region has the DNA TGTGCCAGCAGCTTTGTGAAGGGGTTCGGAAACACCATATATTTT. Protein: CASSFVKGFGNTIYF.

The V call is TRBV29-1, the J call TRBJ2-3; D gene ambiguous. V dropped 3 bases and J dropped 3 bases, with 7 bases sitting between them. CDR1 is SQVTM, CDR2 ANQGSEA, per germline. CDR3 length equals 12 residues. The CDR3 protein is CSVDDNTDTQYF. CDR3 DNA: TGCAGCGTTGACGATAATACAGATACGCAGTATTTT.

This clonotype was observed a handful of times. This rearrangement joins TRBV3-1 to TRBJ1-2; D unresolved. The CDR3 sequence is 14 residues long. CDR1 LGHDT and CDR2 YNNKEL come from the germline V gene (reference sequence). The V gene lost 1 base and the J gene lost 7 bases, with 13 bases spanning the gap. The CDR3 coding sequence is TGTGCCAGCAGCCAAGGGAGAGTGGGAGTTGGCTACACCTTC. Translating gives CASSQGRVGVGYTF.